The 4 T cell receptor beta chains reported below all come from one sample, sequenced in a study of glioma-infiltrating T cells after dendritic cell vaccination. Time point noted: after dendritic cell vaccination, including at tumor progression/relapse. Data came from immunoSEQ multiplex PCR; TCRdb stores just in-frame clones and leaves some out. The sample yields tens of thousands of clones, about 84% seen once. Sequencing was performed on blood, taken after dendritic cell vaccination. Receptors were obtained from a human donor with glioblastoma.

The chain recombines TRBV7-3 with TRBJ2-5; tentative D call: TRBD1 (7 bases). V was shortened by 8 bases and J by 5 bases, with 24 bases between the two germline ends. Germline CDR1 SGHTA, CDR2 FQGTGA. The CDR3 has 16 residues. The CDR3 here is CASSPGGQGRGETQYF. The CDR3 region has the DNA TGTGCCAGCTCTCCAGGGGGGCAGGGGAGAGGGGAGACCCAGTACTTC.

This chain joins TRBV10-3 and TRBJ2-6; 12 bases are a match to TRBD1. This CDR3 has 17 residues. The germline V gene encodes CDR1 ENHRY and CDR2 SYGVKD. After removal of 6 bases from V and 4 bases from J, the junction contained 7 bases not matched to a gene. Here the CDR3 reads CAISLSGQGAGANVLTF. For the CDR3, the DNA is TGTGCCATCAGCCTATCGGGACAGGGGGCGGGGGCCAACGTCCTGACTTTC.

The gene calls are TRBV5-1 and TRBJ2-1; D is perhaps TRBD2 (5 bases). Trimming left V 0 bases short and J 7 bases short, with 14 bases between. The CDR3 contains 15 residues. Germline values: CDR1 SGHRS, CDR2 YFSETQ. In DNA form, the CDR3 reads TGCGCCAGCAGCTTGGAATCAGGAGCGGTAAATGAGCAGTTCTTC. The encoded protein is CASSLESGAVNEQFF.

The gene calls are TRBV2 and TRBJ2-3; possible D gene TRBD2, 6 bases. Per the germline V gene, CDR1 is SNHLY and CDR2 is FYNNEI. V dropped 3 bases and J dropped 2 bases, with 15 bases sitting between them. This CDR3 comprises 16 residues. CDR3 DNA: TGTGCCAGCAGTGAGGAGGGGCCCCTCGTCACAGATACGCAGTATTTT. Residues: CASSEEGPLVTDTQYF.